The 10 T cell receptor beta chains in this list originate from one sample, sequenced in a study of cytomegalovirus exposure and HLA in healthy donors. Sequencing was performed with immunoSEQ multiplex PCR; in TCRdb, only in-frame clones are kept and a portion is missing. The profile covers hundreds of thousands of clones, with roughly 85% appearing a single time and about 6% taken by the ten largest. Material for sequencing was PBMCs. Receptors originate from a young woman in good health and CMV-seronegative.

The chain couples TRBV5-1 to TRBJ1-5; D is undetermined. CDR3 length: 13 residues. The germline V gene encodes CDR1 SGHRS and CDR2 YFSETQ. With 0 bases removed from V and 4 bases from J, the gap between germline ends came to 5 bases. Here the CDR3 reads CASSLDTNQPQHF. CDR3 DNA: TGCGCCAGCAGCTTGGACACGAATCAGCCCCAGCATTTT.

The J gene is TRBJ2-5, the V gene TRBV27; 8 bases map to TRBD2. CDR3 length: 14 residues. Germline CDR1 is MNHEY and CDR2 is SMNVEV (reference sequence). V shed 3 bases, J shed 4 bases, and the junction held 4 bases outside the gene matches. CDR3 DNA sequence: TGTGCCAGCAGTTTCGGACTAGCCCCAGAGACCCAGTACTTC. Translating it yields CASSFGLAPETQYF.

This chain joins TRBV6-1 and TRBJ1-4; the D is unclear. The CDR3 is made up of 13 amino acids. V lost 5 bases to trimming and J lost 3 bases, with 7 bases between them. The V gene's germline CDR1 is MNHNS and CDR2 SASEGT. CDR3 region: CASSLVPNEKLFF. The CDR3, as DNA: TGTGCCAGCAGTCTGGTCCCTAATGAAAAACTGTTTTTT.

The rearrangement links TRBV19 to TRBJ1-1; the D is unclear. Germline V gene lookup returns CDR1 LNHDA and CDR2 SQIVND (reference sequence). V lost 3 bases to trimming and J lost 0 bases, with 8 bases between them. The CDR3 is made up of 14 amino acids. The CDR3 protein is CASSIRGLNTEAFF. Written as DNA, the CDR3 is TGTGCCAGTAGTATTCGAGGGTTGAACACTGAAGCTTTCTTT. The entire variable domain, with the rest obtained from reference TRBV19 and TRBJ1-1, is as follows: DGGITQSPKYLFRKEGQNVTLSCEQNLNHDAMYWYRQDPGQGLRLIYYSQIVNDFQKGDIAEGYSVSREKKESFPLTVTSAQKNPTAFYLCASSIRGLNTEAFFGQGTRLTVV.

In this sample, this clone turned up many times. The chain combines TRBV29-1 with TRBJ1-3; the D gene is possibly TRBD1 (5 bases). CDR3 length: 13 residues. Germline V gives CDR1 SQVTM, CDR2 ANQGSEA. The V end lost 4 bases, the J end lost 2 bases, and 9 bases lay between the germline ends. CDR3: CSVVGEPGNTIYF. CDR3 DNA: TGCAGCGTTGTGGGGGAGCCTGGAAACACCATATATTTT.

In DNA form, the CDR3 reads TGTGCCAGCAGTTTATTCCCCAGCTGGAATGAGCAGTTCTTC. This encodes CASSLFPSWNEQFF. The chain links TRBV28 to TRBJ2-1; no reliable D call. The CDR3 consists of 14 residues. Germline values: CDR1 MDHEN, CDR2 SYDVKM. V shed 1 base and J shed 7 bases, with 11 bases lying between them.

The gene calls are TRBV30 and TRBJ2-7; weak D call: TRBD1 (5 bases). Germline assignment: CDR1 GTSNPN and CDR2 SVGIG (reference sequence). The CDR3 consists of 13 residues. V lost 0 bases and J 2 bases, leaving 8 bases between the germline ends. The DNA of the CDR3 is TGTGCCTGGAGTGTGCAGGGTGCCTACGAGCAGTACTTC. Its translation is CAWSVQGAYEQYF.

This chain connects TRBV27 to TRBJ2-3, with D possibly TRBD2 on 5 matching bases. The V end was cut by 6 bases, the J end by 2 bases, with 15 bases between. The CDR3 loop spans 15 amino acids. Germline V gene data show CDR1 as MNHEY and CDR2 as SMNVEV (reference sequence). In DNA form, the CDR3 reads TGTGCCAGCAGCCTACTAGGGCCCCACACAGATACGCAGTATTTT. This encodes CASSLLGPHTDTQYF.

This clone has just one count. This chain connects TRBV27 to TRBJ2-5, with a tentative D call TRBD2 (5 bases). With 8 bases removed from V and 4 bases from J, the gap between germline ends came to 29 bases. The CDR3 contains 18 residues. Germline V gene data show CDR1 as MNHEY and CDR2 as SMNVEV (reference sequence). The CDR3 DNA follows: TGTGCCAGCGCCAATAGTACCCCACCTCCCCGAGGGCGAGAGACCCAGTACTTC. This sequence encodes CASANSTPPPRGRETQYF.

The chain has TRBV5-1 and TRBJ2-6; D unresolved. V dropped 4 bases and J dropped 2 bases, with 10 bases sitting between them. CDR3 length equals 15 residues. CDR1 and CDR2 from the germline V gene are SGHRS and YFSETQ. The CDR3 nucleotides read TGCGCCAGCAGCCCCCCCGAAGCTGGGGCCAACGTCCTGACTTTC. Protein: CASSPPEAGANVLTF.